The 32 T cell receptor beta chains presented below share a single source sample, sequenced in a study of PD-L1 blockade in urothelial cancer. Clones were read by immunoSEQ multiplex PCR, and TCRdb kept only the in-frame ones, dropping some. Of fewer than 130,000 clones listed, around 85% are singletons. The sequencing used PBMCs, collected around atezolizumab (anti-PD-L1) treatment. These receptors came from a man between 45 and 60 years old with urothelial cancer.

The DNA for the CDR3 is TGTGCCAGTAGGAATCCAACTCTAGCGGGGGGAGGGGGCTCCTACAATGAGCAGTTCTTC. Its protein product is CASRNPTLAGGGGSYNEQFF. V gene TRBV19 combines with J gene TRBJ2-1; 11 positions agree with TRBD2. The V gene end was trimmed by 6 bases and the J gene end by 0 bases; junction bases not matched to a gene: 16. Germline CDR1 LNHDA, CDR2 SQIVND (reference sequence). The CDR3 runs to 20 residues.

V and J are TRBV5-6 and TRBJ2-2; D perhaps matches TRBD2 (6 bases). The CDR3 consists of 16 residues. Between the trimmed V and J ends, which lost 4 bases and 0 bases, there was a span of 13 bases. The germline CDR1 and CDR2 sequences are SGHDT and YYEEEE. CDR3 in DNA: TGTGCCAGCAGCCCGCTAGCGACCCCGAACACCGGGGAGCTGTTTTTT. This translates into CASSPLATPNTGELFF.

The chain joins TRBV5-5 to TRBJ1-5; possibly TRBD1 for D (6 bases). The CDR3 runs to 15 residues. Germline CDR1 is SGHKS and CDR2 is YYEKEE (reference sequence). The ends were cut back, 0 bases at V and 7 bases at J, with 14 bases in the middle. CDR3 bases: TGTGCCAGCAGCTTGGATACAGGGTTTAGGCAGCCCCAGCATTTT. It yields the protein CASSLDTGFRQPQHF.

The J gene is TRBJ1-5, the V gene TRBV5-5; tentative D call: TRBD1 (6 bases). In germline, CDR1 is SGHKS, CDR2 YYEKEE (reference sequence). The CDR3 contains 14 residues. The ends were cut back, 6 bases at V and 6 bases at J, with 16 bases in the middle. The CDR3 coding sequence is TGTGCCAGCACCATCACAGGGAGTGGTCAGCCCCAGCATTTT. It encodes CASTITGSGQPQHF.

The chain carries TRBV5-8 and TRBJ2-3; 7 bases map to TRBD1. V shed 2 bases, J shed 0 bases, and the junction held 3 bases outside the gene matches. The CDR3 spans 15 residues. Germline-derived CDR1 and CDR2 are SGHTS and YDEGEE. DNA for the CDR3: TGTGCCAGCAGCTTAGGACAGGCTAGCACAGATACGCAGTATTTT. Translation gives CASSLGQASTDTQYF.

The chain couples TRBV5-4 to TRBJ2-1; a possible D gene is TRBD2 (7 bases). Germline V gene lookup returns CDR1 SGHNT and CDR2 YYREEE (reference sequence). The germline V and J ends were trimmed by 0 bases and 4 bases, with 17 bases remaining between them. This CDR3 is built from 17 residues. The CDR3, as DNA: TGTGCCAGCAGCTTGGGCGGCCGGGGGGCGTCGTACAATGAGCAGTTCTTC. Translation: CASSLGGRGASYNEQFF.

The rearrangement uses TRBV28 and TRBJ1-5; D gene uncertain. Germline values: CDR1 MDHEN, CDR2 SYDVKM. CDR3 length: 13 residues. V shed 5 bases and J shed 0 bases, with 5 bases lying between them. DNA of the CDR3: TGTGCCAGCAGTCACTATAGCAATCAGCCCCAGCATTTT. Residues: CASSHYSNQPQHF.

The CDR3 spells CASSSPGLAGGSSYNEQFF. The CDR3, as DNA: TGCGCCAGCAGCTCGCCAGGACTAGCGGGAGGGAGCTCCTACAATGAGCAGTTCTTC. The V call is TRBV5-1, the J call TRBJ2-1; 15 bases match TRBD2. The CDR3 runs 19 residues. V lost 3 bases and J lost 0; bases outside the gene matches: 7. Germline CDR1 SGHRS, CDR2 YFSETQ.

The J gene is TRBJ1-2, the V gene TRBV5-4; D might be TRBD1 (6 bases). The CDR3 loop spans 16 amino acids. Germline V gene sequence: CDR1 SGHNT, CDR2 YYREEE (reference sequence). Trimming cost V 0 bases and J 7 bases, with 19 bases left between them. CDR3 DNA sequence: TGTGCCAGCAGCTTGGTATCGGGGGGCGGCACTACTGGCTACACCTTC. Its translation is CASSLVSGGGTTGYTF.

The chain combines TRBV6-5 with TRBJ2-5; D is unresolved. The V end was cut by 4 bases, the J end by 2 bases, with 17 bases between. The CDR3 length is 16 residues. CDR1 and CDR2 from the germline V gene are MNHEY and SVGAGI. The CDR3 spells CASSSLRLHLQETQYF. In nucleotides, the CDR3 is TGTGCCAGCAGTTCTCTAAGACTTCATCTACAAGAGACCCAGTACTTC.

The gene calls are TRBV14 and TRBJ1-4, with a tentative D call TRBD1 (5 bases). This CDR3 spans 14 amino acids. Per the germline V gene, CDR1 is SGHDN and CDR2 is FVKESK. V dropped 3 bases and J dropped 5 bases, with 10 bases sitting between them. The CDR3: CASSQRAGNEKLFF. CDR3 coding DNA: TGTGCCAGCAGCCAGAGAGCAGGGAATGAAAAACTGTTTTTT.

The rearrangement uses TRBV28 and TRBJ2-7; 7 bases match TRBD2. Trimming at V came to 2 bases and at J to 3 bases, leaving 4 bases not matched to a gene. The CDR3 length is 14 residues. Germline loops: CDR1 MDHEN, CDR2 SYDVKM. The CDR3 nucleotides read TGTGCCAGCAGTTTAGCGGGAGAAGGCTACGAGCAGTACTTC. This encodes CASSLAGEGYEQYF. Full variable domain (outside the CDR3, taken from reference TRBV28 and TRBJ2-7): DVKVTQSSRYLVKRTGEKVFLECVQDMDHENMFWYRQDPGLGLRLIYFSYDVKMKEKGDIPEGYSVSREKKERFSLILESASTNQTSMYLCASSLAGEGYEQYFGPGTRLTVT.

The rearrangement uses TRBV13 and TRBJ1-6; D perhaps matches TRBD1 (6 bases). Trimming stripped 0 bases from V and 3 bases from J, with 6 bases between. Germline CDR1 is PRHDT and CDR2 is FYEKMQ (reference sequence). This CDR3 is 15 amino acids long. The CDR3 is CASSLGQGYNSPLHF. The CDR3, as DNA: TGTGCCAGCAGCTTAGGACAGGGCTATAATTCACCCCTCCACTTT. The full variable domain, in which reference TRBV13 and TRBJ1-6 provide the parts outside the CDR3, is AAGVIQSPRHLIKEKRETATLKCYPIPRHDTVYWYQQGPGQDPQFLISFYEKMQSDKGSIPDRFSAQQFSDYHSELNMSSLELGDSALYFCASSLGQGYNSPLHFGNGTRLTVT.

The chain recombines TRBV6-5 with TRBJ1-4; weak D call: TRBD1 (5 bases). V lost 0 bases and J lost 8, with 16 bases in between. CDR3 length equals 16 residues. Germline V gene lookup returns CDR1 MNHEY and CDR2 SVGAGI. CDR3 sequence: CASSYSVAAGGEKLFF. CDR3 bases: TGTGCCAGCAGTTACTCGGTGGCAGCCGGGGGGGAAAAACTGTTTTTT.

The J gene is TRBJ1-5, the V gene TRBV30; tentatively, D is TRBD1 (5 bases). This CDR3 region has 14 residues. The germline V gene encodes CDR1 GTSNPN and CDR2 SVGIG (reference sequence). The germline V and J ends were trimmed by 4 bases and 7 bases, with 17 bases remaining between them. This CDR3 reads CAWTKGQGKQPQHF. Here the CDR3 DNA reads TGTGCCTGGACAAAGGGTCAGGGTAAGCAGCCCCAGCATTTT.

The chain combines TRBV30 with TRBJ2-1; TRBD2 matches at 12 bases. This CDR3 has 15 amino acids. Per the germline V gene, CDR1 is GTSNPN and CDR2 is SVGIG (reference sequence). J gave up 6 bases and V 0 bases, and 3 bases lay outside the gene matches. In DNA, the CDR3 is TGTGCCTGGAGTGTACAGACTAGCGGGAGCAATGAGCAGTTCTTC. This translates into CAWSVQTSGSNEQFF. The entire variable domain, with the rest obtained from reference TRBV30 and TRBJ2-1, is as follows: SQTIHQWPATLVQPVGSPLSLECTVEGTSNPNLYWYRQAAGRGLQLLFYSVGIGQISSEVPQNLSASRPQDRQFILSSKKLLLSDSGFYLCAWSVQTSGSNEQFFGPGTRLTVL.

The chain carries TRBV27 and TRBJ1-5; 7 positions match TRBD1. This CDR3 has 15 amino acids. The junction had 6 bases not matched to a gene; V was cut back by 0 bases and J by 7 bases. The germline gives CDR1 MNHEY, CDR2 SMNVEV (reference sequence). CDR3 sequence reads: CASSLSRDRVQPQHF. The CDR3 nucleotides read TGTGCCAGCAGTTTATCGCGAGACAGGGTCCAGCCCCAGCATTTT.

The rearrangement joins TRBV28 to TRBJ2-1; 13 bases align to TRBD2. The CDR3 loop spans 14 amino acids. The V gene end was trimmed by 6 bases and the J gene end by 7 bases; junction bases not matched to a gene: 3. Germline CDR1 MDHEN, CDR2 SYDVKM. The chain's CDR3 is CASRLAGGGNEQFF. The CDR3 nucleotides read TGTGCCAGCAGACTAGCGGGAGGGGGGAATGAGCAGTTCTTC.

V gene TRBV27 combines with J gene TRBJ2-7; the D gene is possibly TRBD1 (5 bases). The CDR3 contains 14 residues. Germline values: CDR1 MNHEY, CDR2 SMNVEV (reference sequence). Between the trimmed V and J ends, which lost 0 bases and 3 bases, there was a span of 9 bases. CDR3 sequence reads: CASSLSGPNYEQYF. The DNA for the CDR3 is TGTGCCAGCAGTTTATCGGGGCCCAACTACGAGCAGTACTTC.

The J gene is TRBJ1-4, the V gene TRBV7-9, with 7 bases fitting TRBD1. The CDR3 covers 15 residues. CDR1 and CDR2 (germline): SEHNR, FQNEAQ (reference sequence). J lost 8 bases, V lost 6 bases, and 12 bases had no gene match. CDR3 DNA sequence: TGTGCCAGCAGGAACGGACAGGATGCCCCCGAAAAACTGTTTTTT. It is translated as CASRNGQDAPEKLFF.

The chain recombines TRBV7-2 with TRBJ1-5; D remains ambiguous. Germline V gives CDR1 SGHTA, CDR2 FQGNSA. CDR3 length: 17 amino acids. V lost 2 bases and J lost 0, with 14 bases in between. The DNA of the CDR3 is TGTGCCAGCAGCTTATACCCCACACCCGATAGCAATCAGCCCCAGCATTTT. The encoded protein is CASSLYPTPDSNQPQHF.

The chain employs TRBV9 and TRBJ2-2, with TRBD2 matching 12 bases. This CDR3 region has 16 residues. From germline, CDR1 is SGDLS and CDR2 YYNGEE. Trimming cost V 3 bases and J 5 bases; bases outside gene matches: 5. The CDR3: CASSGRLAGVTGELFF. In DNA form, the CDR3 reads TGTGCCAGCAGCGGTCGACTAGCGGGAGTTACCGGGGAGCTGTTTTTT.

This clone was detected once. The J gene is TRBJ1-6, the V gene TRBV27; D not certain. The CDR3 has 14 amino acids. With 7 bases removed from V and 8 bases from J, the gap between germline ends came to 15 bases. Germline values: CDR1 MNHEY, CDR2 SMNVEV (reference sequence). As DNA, the CDR3 is TGTGCCAGCACAACCGGGGAACCTTATTCACCCCTCCACTTT. It encodes CASTTGEPYSPLHF.

The chain has TRBV10-3 and TRBJ2-1; D unresolved. V lost 4 bases, J lost 9 bases, and 7 bases lay in between. Germline CDR1 and CDR2: ENHRY and SYGVKD. This CDR3 spans 11 amino acids. The CDR3 is CAISVGSEQFF. Here the CDR3 DNA reads TGTGCCATCAGTGTCGGTTCTGAGCAGTTCTTC.

The chain is built from TRBV2 and TRBJ2-5, with D possibly being TRBD1 (6 bases). Germline V lookup: CDR1 SNHLY, CDR2 FYNNEI. V was shortened by 4 bases and J by 5 bases, with 17 bases between the two germline ends. The CDR3 loop spans 15 amino acids. The CDR3 DNA follows: TGTGCCAGCAGTGCCCTAGGGGGATGGAGCGAGACCCAGTACTTC. As protein: CASSALGGWSETQYF. Full variable domain (missing parts from reference TRBV2 and TRBJ2-5): EPEVTQTPSHQVTQMGQEVILRCVPISNHLYFYWYRQILGQKVEFLVSFYNNEISEKSEIFDDQFSVERPDGSNFTLKIRSTKLEDSAMYFCASSALGGWSETQYFGPGTRLLVL.

This clone was recorded a few times. This rearrangement joins TRBV6-1 to TRBJ1-3; no firm D call. CDR3 size: 13 residues. Germline assignment: CDR1 MNHNS and CDR2 SASEGT. Trimming removed 7 bases from V and 1 base from J, with 8 bases in between. CDR3 sequence: CASTPGSGNTIYF. The CDR3 bases are TGTGCCAGCACTCCGGGTTCTGGAAACACCATATATTTT.

This sequence joins TRBV7-2 and TRBJ2-7, with D maybe TRBD2 (6 bases). The CDR3 contains 13 residues. Germline V gives CDR1 SGHTA, CDR2 FQGNSA. The germline V and J ends were trimmed by 5 bases and 5 bases, with 13 bases remaining between them. CDR3 in DNA: TGTGCCAGCAGCCAGACTAGTTTCCACGAGCAGTACTTC. This codes for CASSQTSFHEQYF.

The chain couples TRBV19 to TRBJ2-1; unclear D gene. Trimming took 9 bases from V and 8 from J, leaving 11 bases between them. Germline-derived CDR1 and CDR2 are LNHDA and SQIVND (reference sequence). This CDR3 region has 11 residues. Written as DNA, the CDR3 is TGTGCCAGCCGGATTCGGGATGAGCAGTTCTTC. Its translation is CASRIRDEQFF.

This clone has just a few counts. The rearrangement uses TRBV7-8 and TRBJ2-7, with 8 bases fitting TRBD2. The CDR3 totals 15 residues. Trimming took 4 bases from V and 6 from J; bases not matched to a gene: 11. The germline V gene has CDR1 SGHVS and CDR2 FQNEAQ. This CDR3 reads CASSSDGTSFGEQYF. For the CDR3, the DNA is TGTGCCAGCAGCTCGGACGGGACTAGTTTTGGCGAGCAGTACTTC.

The J gene is TRBJ1-1, the V gene TRBV5-4; D is unclear. The CDR3 extends over 13 amino acids. V was shortened by 2 bases and J by 5 bases, with 10 bases between the two germline ends. The germline CDR1 and CDR2 sequences are SGHNT and YYREEE (reference sequence). CDR3: CASSFRAGTEAFF. DNA for the CDR3: TGTGCCAGCAGCTTCCGAGCCGGGACTGAAGCTTTCTTT.

The J gene is TRBJ2-5, the V gene TRBV30, with no clear D. The CDR3 contains 14 residues. Trimming removed 4 bases from V and 7 bases from J, with 19 bases in between. In germline, CDR1 is GTSNPN, CDR2 SVGIG (reference sequence). The CDR3 region is CAWNLADTSPTQYF. CDR3 nucleotide sequence: TGTGCCTGGAACCTCGCAGACACCTCGCCGACCCAGTACTTC.

The rearrangement links TRBV28 to TRBJ2-5; tentatively, D is TRBD1 (6 bases). Germline V lookup: CDR1 MDHEN, CDR2 SYDVKM. V was shortened by 6 bases and J by 0 bases, with 14 bases between the two germline ends. This CDR3 spans 15 amino acids. The DNA of the CDR3 is TGTGCCAGCAGGGGAACGTACAGGGACCAAGAGACCCAGTACTTC. This encodes CASRGTYRDQETQYF. Combining the CDR3 with reference TRBV28 and TRBJ2-5 gives the whole variable domain DVKVTQSSRYLVKRTGEKVFLECVQDMDHENMFWYRQDPGLGLRLIYFSYDVKMKEKGDIPEGYSVSREKKERFSLILESASTNQTSMYLCASRGTYRDQETQYFGPGTRLLVL.